The present TCR beta chain was sequenced within a study of PD-1 blockade in classical Hodgkin lymphoma. The V and J ends lost 2 bases and 1 base respectively, with 12 bases between them. The V gene's germline CDR1 is MDHEN and CDR2 SYDVKM. CDR3 length: 17 residues. Time point: cycle 4 day 1 (C4D1), after more than five weeks of nivolumab. Every patient relapsed after autologous stem cell transplantation, and brentuximab vedotin exposure varied. Broader study findings: Later analyses included only patients treated at least 1 year post-ASCT. At baseline, newly diagnosed patients reportedly showed less TCR diversity than healthy donors.

TCRdb keeps only in-frame clones here, not all; method: immunoSEQ multiplex PCR. The data hold under 130,000 clones, with around nine tenths observed a single time. Worth noting for this clone: Its antigen is undetermined.

J is TRBJ2-6 and V is TRBV28; no definite D call. This clonotype was sampled from a human donor with classical Hodgkin lymphoma. Sequenced material: peripheral blood mononuclear cells (PBMCs), taken before the fourth cycle of nivolumab. CDR3 sequence reads: CASSLRHRPSGANVLTF. CDR3 sequence (DNA): TGTGCCAGCAGTTTAAGACATCGCCCATCTGGGGCCAACGTCCTGACTTTC.